A single sample gave rise to the 13 T cell receptor beta chains below, sequenced in a study of blood T cell repertoires in COVID-19. The table came from immunoSEQ multiplex PCR; TCRdb's copy has only in-frame clones and leaves some out. This table holds about 250,000 clones, about 80% found once. Material: peripheral blood. The receptors were gathered from a person aged 65-85 years with COVID-19, enrolled during active disease.

The rearrangement uses TRBV7-2 and TRBJ2-4, with 9 bases aligning to TRBD1. This CDR3 contains 16 residues. Per the germline V gene, CDR1 is SGHTA and CDR2 is FQGNSA. Trimming removed 5 bases from V and 5 bases from J; junction bases left unmatched: 10. The CDR3 DNA sequence: TGTGCCAGCAGCACGGGGACAGGGATGAGCCAAAACATTCAGTACTTC. It specifies CASSTGTGMSQNIQYF.

This clone was counted a single time. The J gene is TRBJ1-3, the V gene TRBV5-5; possible D gene TRBD1, 5 bases. Germline lookup yields CDR1 SGHKS and CDR2 YYEKEE (reference sequence). The CDR3 is 14 amino acids. V was cut by 6 bases and J by 2 bases, with 12 bases left in between. The CDR3 DNA sequence: TGTGCCAGCATCAAGGGGAGGGCTGGAAACACCATATATTTT. Protein: CASIKGRAGNTIYF.

Only a few counts were recorded for this clone. This chain connects TRBV5-1 to TRBJ2-7; TRBD1 matches 12 bases. Germline values: CDR1 SGHRS, CDR2 YFSETQ. After removal of 6 bases from V and 2 bases from J, the junction contained 3 bases not matched to a gene. CDR3 length: 14 amino acids. The CDR3 region is CASNWDRGPYEQYF. DNA for the CDR3: TGCGCCAGCAACTGGGACAGGGGGCCCTACGAGCAGTACTTC.

This clone appeared a single time. This chain joins TRBV19 and TRBJ1-5, with 7 bases identical to TRBD1. V gave up 7 bases and J gave up 2 bases; unmatched junction bases: 5. This CDR3 is built from 14 residues. Germline CDR1 is LNHDA and CDR2 is SQIVND (reference sequence). The CDR3 protein is CASNTGVGNQPQHF. CDR3 nucleotides: TGTGCCAGTAATACAGGGGTGGGCAATCAGCCCCAGCATTTT.

CDR3 in amino acids: CASIRRALAGSQETQYF. DNA of the CDR3: TGTGCCAGCATACGTCGGGCGCTAGCGGGCTCCCAAGAGACCCAGTACTTC. The rearrangement links TRBV28 to TRBJ2-5; 8 positions match TRBD2. Losses at the gene ends were 7 bases for V and 1 base for J; bases not matched to a gene: 14. Germline V gene lookup returns CDR1 MDHEN and CDR2 SYDVKM. There are 17 residues in the CDR3.

This chain connects TRBV7-2 to TRBJ2-3, with TRBD2 identical over 12 bases. This CDR3 is built from 15 residues. Germline V gene lookup returns CDR1 SGHTA and CDR2 FQGNSA. Unmatched junction bases numbered 5, after V lost 3 bases and J lost 7 bases. The CDR3 loop is CASSFLAGGVNTQYF. The CDR3 nucleotides are TGTGCCAGCAGCTTCCTAGCGGGGGGGGTGAATACGCAGTATTTT.

V and J are TRBV4-1 and TRBJ2-3, with 12 bases identical to TRBD2. CDR1 MGHRA and CDR2 YSYEKL come from the germline V gene. The ends lost 0 bases at V and 5 bases at J; junction bases unmatched: 3. The CDR3 is 16 amino acids. The CDR3 nucleotides are TGCGCCAGCAGCCAAGAACTAGCGGGGGGCGGAGATACGCAGTATTTT. This translates into CASSQELAGGGDTQYF.

The genes are TRBV7-9 and TRBJ1-2; 7 bases are a match to TRBD1. V dropped 3 bases and J dropped 6; count of bases not matched to a gene: 7. CDR3 size: 14 residues. Germline V CDR1 and CDR2: SEHNR, FQNEAQ (reference sequence). The CDR3 sequence: CASSFGRGIDGYTF. The CDR3 nucleotides are TGTGCCAGCAGCTTCGGCAGGGGGATCGATGGCTACACCTTC.

This rearrangement joins TRBV7-2 to TRBJ2-3, with TRBD1 identical over 7 bases. This CDR3 is 15 amino acids long. CDR1 is SGHTA, CDR2 FQGNSA, per germline. V was pared by 6 bases and J by 5 bases, with 11 bases of the junction left unmatched. CDR3 DNA: TGTGCCAGCAGGCAGACGGCCAGGGGGAGAGATACGCAGTATTTT. It codes for CASRQTARGRDTQYF. Combining the CDR3 with reference TRBV7-2 and TRBJ2-3 gives the whole variable domain GAGVSQSPSNKVTEKGKDVELRCDPISGHTALYWYRQSLGQGLEFLIYFQGNSAPDKSGLPSDRFSAERTGGSVSTLTIQRTQQEDSAVYLCASRQTARGRDTQYFGPGTRLTVL.

J is TRBJ2-5 and V is TRBV6-5, with D perhaps TRBD2 (7 bases). Between the trimmed V and J ends, which lost 8 bases and 5 bases, there was a span of 15 bases. Germline V gene lookup returns CDR1 MNHEY and CDR2 SVGAGI. The CDR3 loop spans 13 amino acids. The CDR3 is CASHTEGGETQYF. The CDR3 nucleotides read TGTGCCAGCCATACGGAGGGGGGGGAGACCCAGTACTTC.

This clone has only a few counts. The chain employs TRBV19 and TRBJ1-5; possible D gene TRBD1, 6 bases. The V gene lost 4 bases and the J gene lost 0 bases, with 16 bases spanning the gap. Germline-derived CDR1 and CDR2 are LNHDA and SQIVND (reference sequence). The CDR3 consists of 17 residues. CDR3 in DNA: TGTGCCAGTAGTAACGACAGGAGTCCACTTAGCAATCAGCCCCAGCATTTT. Encoded protein: CASSNDRSPLSNQPQHF.

V and J are TRBV28 and TRBJ2-2; 10 bases line up with TRBD1. V lost 5 bases and J lost 4; bases outside the gene matches: 4. Germline CDR1 and CDR2: MDHEN and SYDVKM. There are 15 residues in the CDR3. The CDR3 bases are TGTGCCAGCAGTGTGGACAGGGGGACCACCGGGGAGCTGTTTTTT. Translating it yields CASSVDRGTTGELFF.

This chain connects TRBV7-2 to TRBJ2-5, with D maybe TRBD2 (6 bases). The CDR3 extends over 15 amino acids. Trimming took 2 bases from V and 0 from J, leaving 10 bases between them. Germline V lookup: CDR1 SGHTA, CDR2 FQGNSA. The CDR3 DNA is TGTGCCAGCAGCTTATTAGCGGCTCACCAAGAGACCCAGTACTTC. Its protein product is CASSLLAAHQETQYF.